The present T cell receptor beta chain was sequenced within a study of response to subunit inactivated influenza vaccine (dated by TCRdb to 2016 to 2019). Describing the broader study: Deep quantitative profiling of the T cell receptor repertoire was used in the study to follow responses to a trivalent subunit inactivated influenza vaccine. On the study overall, not on this receptor specifically: According to the authors, only a limited number of new T cells may be recruited by each seasonal influenza vaccination.

V is pared back by 3 bases and J by 4 bases, with 15 bases lying between the germline termini. CDR1 and CDR2 are read off the germline V gene (reference sequence) as LGHDT and YNNKEL. The CDR3 contains 15 residues, cysteine and phenylalanine counted. The read is trimmed to its CDR3 DNA, 45 bases read in frame from base 1. Receptor amplification or capture employed RT-PCR. The instrument given in TCRdb is Illumina HiSeq 2500. TCRdb handled the public reads itself, with Q25 trimming in fastp and clone calling in MiXCR, and kept productive beta chains. One record per CDR3 amino acid sequence lists the most common genes and DNA. The sample table records about 700,000 distinct CDR3 sequences; roughly 14% of these occur just once. 5.5% to 8% of the sample goes to the ten largest clones. Of note for this clonotype: It lacks a known antigen. No base qualities exist here, and no much larger clone lies one base off it.

The sequence came from a man between 45 and 60 years old who received an inactivated influenza vaccine. Donor details come from another sample of the same person, matched by shared clones. This sample comprised PBMCs from blood, obtained approximately 15 days before vaccination. Rearrangement joined TRBV3-1 to TRBJ1-2; possibly the D gene is TRBD1, per 5 matching bases. CDR3 sequence: CASSHTGFDGYGYTF. The sequenced DNA: TGTGCCAGCAGCCATACAGGCTTCGATGGCTATGGCTACACCTTC.